The T cell receptor beta chain described here comes from a study of cytomegalovirus exposure and HLA in healthy donors. The PCR made use of 60 Vbeta and 13 Jbeta primers. Sequencing was performed with immunoSEQ multiplex PCR; in TCRdb, only in-frame clones are kept and a portion is missing. There are under 150,000 clones in the sample; 75% occur only once, and about 3.4% lies in the top ten. Germline loops: CDR1 SGHTS, CDR2 YDEGEE. The CDR3 runs 15 residues. V was cut by 3 bases and J by 2 bases, with 13 bases left in between. The source is a man aged 30-40 years in good health and CMV-seronegative. This rearrangement joins TRBV5-8 to TRBJ2-3; D is ambiguous. Sequencing was carried out using PBMCs. CDR3 amino acids: CASSSVNRYTDTQYF. The CDR3 DNA sequence: TGTGCCAGCAGCTCCGTAAACAGATACACAGATACGCAGTATTTT. The full variable domain, in which reference TRBV5-8 and TRBJ2-3 provide the parts outside the CDR3, is EAGVTQSPTHLIKTRGQQATLRCSPISGHTSVYWYQQALGLGLQFLLWYDEGEERNRGNFPPRFSGRQFPNYSSELNVNALELEDSALYLCASSSVNRYTDTQYFGPGTRLTVL.